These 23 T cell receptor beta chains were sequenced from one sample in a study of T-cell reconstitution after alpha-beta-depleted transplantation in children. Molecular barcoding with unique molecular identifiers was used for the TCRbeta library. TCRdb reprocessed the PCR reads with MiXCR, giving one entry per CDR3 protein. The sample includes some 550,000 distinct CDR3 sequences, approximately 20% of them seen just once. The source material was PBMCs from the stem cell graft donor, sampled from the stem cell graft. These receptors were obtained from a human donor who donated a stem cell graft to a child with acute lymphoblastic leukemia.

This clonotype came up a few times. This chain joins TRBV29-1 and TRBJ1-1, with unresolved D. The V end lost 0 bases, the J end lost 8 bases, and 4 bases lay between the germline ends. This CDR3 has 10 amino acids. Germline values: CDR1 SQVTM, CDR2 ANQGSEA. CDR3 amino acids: CSVEEGEAFF. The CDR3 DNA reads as TGCAGCGTTGAAGAAGGCGAAGCTTTCTTT. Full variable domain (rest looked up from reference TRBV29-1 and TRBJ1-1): SAVISQKPSRDICQRGTSLTIQCQVDSQVTMMFWYRQQPGQSLTLIATANQGSEATYESGFVIDKFPISRPNLTFSTLTVSNMSPEDSSIYLCSVEEGEAFFGQGTRLTVV.

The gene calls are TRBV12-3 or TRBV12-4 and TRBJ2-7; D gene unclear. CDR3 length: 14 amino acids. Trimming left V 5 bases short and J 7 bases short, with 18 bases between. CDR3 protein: CASSPRTSLLEQYF. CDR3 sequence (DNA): TGTGCCAGCAGTCCTAGGACCTCGCTCCTGGAGCAGTACTTC.

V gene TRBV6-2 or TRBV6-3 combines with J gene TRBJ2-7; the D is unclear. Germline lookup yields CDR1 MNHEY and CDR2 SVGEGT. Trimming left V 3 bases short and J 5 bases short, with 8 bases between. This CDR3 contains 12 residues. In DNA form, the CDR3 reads TGTGCCAGCAGTTATCCCACTCACGAGCAGTACTTC. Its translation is CASSYPTHEQYF.

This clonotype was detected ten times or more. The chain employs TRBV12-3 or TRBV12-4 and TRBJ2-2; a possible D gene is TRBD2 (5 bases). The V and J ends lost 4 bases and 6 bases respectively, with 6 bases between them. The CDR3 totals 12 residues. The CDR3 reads CASSSGAGELFF. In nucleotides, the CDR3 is TGTGCCAGCAGTTCCGGGGCCGGGGAGCTGTTTTTT.

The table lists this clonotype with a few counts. The DNA for the CDR3 is TGTGCCAGCAGCTGGGCGGGGGGGGAACTCTACAATGAGCAGTTCTTC. As protein: CASSWAGGELYNEQFF. This chain joins TRBV7-8 and TRBJ2-1; the match to TRBD2 covers 9 bases. Looked up from germline, CDR1 is SGHVS and CDR2 is FQNEAQ. The CDR3 contains 16 residues. The V segment lost 4 bases and the J segment 3 bases; nucleotides outside the gene matches: 7.

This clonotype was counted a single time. Here the CDR3 reads CASSGEYGYTF. The CDR3 bases are TGTGCCAGCAGTGGAGAGTATGGCTACACCTTC. V usage is TRBV2 and J usage is TRBJ1-2, with unresolved D. Looked up from germline, CDR1 is SNHLY and CDR2 is FYNNEI. There are 11 residues in the CDR3. V was cut by 4 bases and J by 5 bases, with 5 bases left in between.

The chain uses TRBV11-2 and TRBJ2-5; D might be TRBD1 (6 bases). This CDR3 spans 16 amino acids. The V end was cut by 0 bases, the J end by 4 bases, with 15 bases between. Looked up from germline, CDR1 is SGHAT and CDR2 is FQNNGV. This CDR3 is CASSLDLQGTGETQYF. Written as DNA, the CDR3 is TGTGCCAGCAGCTTAGATCTTCAGGGGACCGGAGAGACCCAGTACTTC.

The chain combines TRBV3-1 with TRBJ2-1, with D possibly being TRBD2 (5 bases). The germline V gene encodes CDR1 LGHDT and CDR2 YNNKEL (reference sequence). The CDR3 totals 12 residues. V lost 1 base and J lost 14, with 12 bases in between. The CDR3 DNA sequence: TGTGCCAGCAGCCAAGGGCAAGGGAGTGAGTTCTTC. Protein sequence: CASSQGQGSEFF.

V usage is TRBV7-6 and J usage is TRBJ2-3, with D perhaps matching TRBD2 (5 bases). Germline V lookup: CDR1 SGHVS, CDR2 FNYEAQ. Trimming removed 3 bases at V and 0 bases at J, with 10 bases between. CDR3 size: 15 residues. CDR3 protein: CASSLMAGSTDTQYF. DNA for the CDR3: TGTGCCAGCAGCTTGATGGCGGGTAGCACAGATACGCAGTATTTT.

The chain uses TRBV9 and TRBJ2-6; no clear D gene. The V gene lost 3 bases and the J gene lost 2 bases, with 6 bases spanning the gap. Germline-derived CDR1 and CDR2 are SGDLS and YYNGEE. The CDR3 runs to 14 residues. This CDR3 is CASSAWTGANVLTF. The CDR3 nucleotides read TGTGCCAGCAGCGCCTGGACTGGGGCCAACGTCCTGACTTTC.

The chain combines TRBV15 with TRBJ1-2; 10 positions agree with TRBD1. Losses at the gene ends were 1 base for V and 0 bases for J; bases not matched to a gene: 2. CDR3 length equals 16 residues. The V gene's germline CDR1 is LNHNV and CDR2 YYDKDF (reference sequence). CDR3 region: CATSRGTGGTNYGYTF. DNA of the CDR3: TGTGCCACCAGCAGAGGGACAGGGGGAACTAACTATGGCTACACCTTC.

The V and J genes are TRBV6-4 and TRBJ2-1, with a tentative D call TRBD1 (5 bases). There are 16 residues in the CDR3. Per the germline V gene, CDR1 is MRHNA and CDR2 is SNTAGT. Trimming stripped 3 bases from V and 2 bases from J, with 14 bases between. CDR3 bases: TGTGCCAGCAGTGAAACTCTAGGACACCCCTACAATGAGCAGTTCTTC. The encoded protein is CASSETLGHPYNEQFF.

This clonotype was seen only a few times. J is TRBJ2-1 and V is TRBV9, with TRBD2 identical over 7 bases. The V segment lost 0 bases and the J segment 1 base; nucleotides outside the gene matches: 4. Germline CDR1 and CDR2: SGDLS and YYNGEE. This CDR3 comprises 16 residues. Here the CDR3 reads CASSVGGSGSYNEQFF. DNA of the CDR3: TGTGCCAGCAGCGTAGGCGGGAGTGGTTCCTACAATGAGCAGTTCTTC.

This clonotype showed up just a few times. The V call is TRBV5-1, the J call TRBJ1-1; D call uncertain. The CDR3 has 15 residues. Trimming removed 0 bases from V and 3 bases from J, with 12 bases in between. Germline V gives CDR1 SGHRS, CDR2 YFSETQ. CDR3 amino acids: CASSLGKARHTEAFF. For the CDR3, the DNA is TGCGCCAGCAGCTTGGGGAAAGCACGTCACACTGAAGCTTTCTTT.

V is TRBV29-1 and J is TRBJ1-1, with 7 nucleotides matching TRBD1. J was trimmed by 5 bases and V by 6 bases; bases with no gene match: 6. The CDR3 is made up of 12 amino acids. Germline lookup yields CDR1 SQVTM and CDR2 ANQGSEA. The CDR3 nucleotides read TGCAGCGTCGCGACAGGGAATACTGAAGCTTTCTTT. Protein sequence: CSVATGNTEAFF.

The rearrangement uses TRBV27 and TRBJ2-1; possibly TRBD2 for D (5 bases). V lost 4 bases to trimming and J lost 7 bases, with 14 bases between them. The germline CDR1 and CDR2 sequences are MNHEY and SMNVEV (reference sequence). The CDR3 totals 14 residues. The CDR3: CASSSTRRGNEQFF. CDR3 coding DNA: TGTGCCAGCAGTTCGACAAGGCGAGGGAATGAGCAGTTCTTC.

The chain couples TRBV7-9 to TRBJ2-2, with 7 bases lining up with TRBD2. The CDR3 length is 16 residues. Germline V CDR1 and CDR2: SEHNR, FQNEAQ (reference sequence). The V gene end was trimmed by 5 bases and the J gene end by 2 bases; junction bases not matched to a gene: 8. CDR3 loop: CASSPPSGDNTGELFF. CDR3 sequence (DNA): TGTGCCAGCAGCCCACCCAGCGGGGATAACACCGGGGAGCTGTTTTTT. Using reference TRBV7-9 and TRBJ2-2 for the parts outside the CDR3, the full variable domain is DTGVSQNPRHKITKRGQNVTFRCDPISEHNRLYWYRQTLGQGPEFLTYFQNEAQLEKSRLLSDRFSAERPKGSFSTLEIQRTEQGDSAMYLCASSPPSGDNTGELFFGEGSRLTVL.

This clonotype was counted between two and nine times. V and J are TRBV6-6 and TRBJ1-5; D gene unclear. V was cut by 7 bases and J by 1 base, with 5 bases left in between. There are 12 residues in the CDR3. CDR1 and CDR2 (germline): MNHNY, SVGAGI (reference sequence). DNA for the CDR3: TGTGCCAGCAAAGTGAGCAATCAGCCCCAGCATTTT. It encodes CASKVSNQPQHF.

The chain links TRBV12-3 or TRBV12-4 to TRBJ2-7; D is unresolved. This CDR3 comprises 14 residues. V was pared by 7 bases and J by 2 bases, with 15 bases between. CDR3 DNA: TGTGCCAGCACCCCCCAGCAGAACCCCTACGAGCAGTACTTC. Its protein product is CASTPQQNPYEQYF.

CDR3 sequence: CSVVAQGYNEQFF. The DNA for the CDR3 is TGCAGCGTTGTAGCACAGGGTTACAATGAGCAGTTCTTC. This chain joins TRBV29-1 and TRBJ2-1; D is perhaps TRBD1 (6 bases). The V gene lost 4 bases and the J gene lost 4 bases, with 11 bases spanning the gap. This CDR3 comprises 13 residues. The germline CDR1 and CDR2 sequences are SQVTM and ANQGSEA.

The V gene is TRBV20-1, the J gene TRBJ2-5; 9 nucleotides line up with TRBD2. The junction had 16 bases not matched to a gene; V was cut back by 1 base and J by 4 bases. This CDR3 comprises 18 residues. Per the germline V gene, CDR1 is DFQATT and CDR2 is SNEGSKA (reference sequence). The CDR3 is CSARGGTSLPQSAETQYF. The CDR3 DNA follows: TGCAGTGCTAGAGGTGGGACTAGCCTTCCCCAATCGGCAGAGACCCAGTACTTC.

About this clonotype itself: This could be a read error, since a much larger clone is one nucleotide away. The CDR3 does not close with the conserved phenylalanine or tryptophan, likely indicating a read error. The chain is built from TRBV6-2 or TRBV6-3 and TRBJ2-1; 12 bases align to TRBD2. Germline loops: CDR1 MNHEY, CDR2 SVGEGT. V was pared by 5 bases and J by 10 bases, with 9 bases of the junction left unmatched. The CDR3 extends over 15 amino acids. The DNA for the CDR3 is TGTGCCAGCAGTGGTCTAGCGGGAGGGCCGGAGGAGCAGTTCTTG. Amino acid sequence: CASSGLAGGPEEQFL.

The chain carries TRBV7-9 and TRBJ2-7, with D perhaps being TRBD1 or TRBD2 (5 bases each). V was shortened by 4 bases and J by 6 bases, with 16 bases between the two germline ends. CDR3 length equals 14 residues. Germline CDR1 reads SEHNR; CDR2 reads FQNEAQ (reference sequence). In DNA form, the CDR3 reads TGTGCCAGCAGCTACCCGGGGTGGGGCGGCGAGCAGTACTTC. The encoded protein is CASSYPGWGGEQYF.